This T cell receptor (beta chain) was profiled in a study of technical replicates of blood from a handful of donors. Repertoires were generated with immunoSEQ multiplex PCR, while TCRdb's copy carries only in-frame clones and drops some. This sample carries around 92,000 clones, about 96% of them seen once, and the ten largest clones take around 0.21%. Between the trimmed V and J ends, which lost 0 bases and 0 bases, there was a span of 6 bases. Germline loops: CDR1 MNHNY, CDR2 SVGAGI (reference sequence). This CDR3 contains 15 residues. The origin of this receptor is a human donor in good health. The rearrangement joins TRBV6-6 to TRBJ1-5; the D is unclear. Sequencing was performed on T cells isolated from PBMCs. The CDR3 is CASSYSYNSNQPQHF. Written as DNA, the CDR3 is TGTGCCAGCAGTTACTCGTACAATAGCAATCAGCCCCAGCATTTT.